This is a list of T cell receptor beta chains from one sample in a study of CD8+ T cells in alopecia areata. Using immunoSEQ multiplex PCR, the repertoire was profiled, and TCRdb retains in-frame clones only, with some absent. The data contain 120,000 to 150,000 clones, about 86% of them singletons. The material was CD8+ T cells sorted from blood, obtained at week 4, from a patient treated with tofacitinib. The receptors shown here come from a human donor with alopecia areata. CDR3s include the opening cysteine and the closing phenylalanine or tryptophan. The D gene is left open where the match is weak. Part of the rows lack a size; the others show once, few, many or a class for expanded clones.

abundance,v_gene,d_gene,j_gene,CDR3aa,CDR3nt
NA,TRBV29-1,NA,TRBJ2-4,CSVATATLNIQYF,TGCAGCGTTGCGACAGCTACCTTAAACATTCAGTACTTC
few,TRBV29-1,NA,TRBJ2-2,CSVDAESGELFF,TGCAGCGTTGACGCGGAGTCCGGGGAGCTGTTTTTT
NA,TRBV10-3,NA,TRBJ2-5,CAISDLPAAGEETQYF,TGTGCCATCAGTGACCTTCCCGCCGCGGGCGAAGAGACCCAGTACTTC
once,TRBV30,NA,TRBJ1-2,CAWSVRRQDGYTF,TGTGCCTGGAGTGTACGACGCCAGGATGGCTACACCTTC
NA,TRBV7-9,TRBD1,TRBJ2-7,CASSPWTGAYEQYF,TGTGCCAGCAGCCCCTGGACAGGGGCCTACGAGCAGTACTTC
NA,TRBV13,TRBD2,TRBJ2-3,CASSSKRGRATDTQYF,TGTGCCAGCAGCTCAAAGCGGGGAAGAGCCACAGATACGCAGTATTTT
NA,TRBV27,TRBD1,TRBJ2-7,CASSRGTGAYEQYF,TGTGCCAGCAGTCGAGGGACAGGGGCCTACGAGCAGTACTTC
NA,TRBV4-2,TRBD2,TRBJ2-2,CASSQDTNPPAGGPKTGELFF,TGTGCCAGCAGCCAAGATACAAATCCCCCAGCGGGAGGGCCGAAGACCGGGGAGCTGTTTTTT
NA,TRBV4-1,NA,TRBJ2-3,CASSQARLADTQYF,TGCGCCAGCAGCCAAGCCCGACTAGCAGATACGCAGTATTTT
NA,TRBV25-1,TRBD2,TRBJ2-2,CASTTRDGGSNTGELFF,TGTGCCAGCACCACTCGGGACGGGGGGTCGAACACCGGGGAGCTGTTTTTT
few,TRBV6-5,NA,TRBJ2-1,CASSSGTAVIF,TGTGCCAGCAGCTCCGGGACGGCCGTGATCTTC
NA,TRBV21-1,NA,TRBJ2-7,CASSKASGRGQYF,TGTGCCAGCAGCAAAGCAAGCGGTCGTGGGCAGTACTTC
NA,TRBV7-3,NA,TRBJ1-2,CASSLGGGYGYTF,TGTGCCAGCAGCCTGGGGGGAGGCTATGGCTACACCTTC
NA,TRBV4-1,TRBD1,TRBJ2-6,CASSQATGAGANVLTF,TGCGCCAGCAGCCAGGCGACAGGGGCTGGGGCCAACGTCCTGACTTTC
NA,TRBV27,NA,TRBJ2-2,CASSLPQNTGELFF,TGTGCCAGCAGTTTACCCCAGAACACCGGGGAGCTGTTTTTT
NA,TRBV5-6,NA,TRBJ2-3,CASSLVRDSTDTQYF,TGTGCCAGCAGCTTGGTGCGGGATAGCACAGATACGCAGTATTTT
NA,TRBV4-2,TRBD2,TRBJ2-1,CASSLERGAVNEQFF,TGTGCCAGCAGCCTCGAGCGGGGGGCGGTCAATGAGCAGTTCTTC
NA,TRBV25-1,NA,TRBJ2-6,CASGANVLTF,TGTGCATCTGGGGCCAACGTCCTGACTTTC
once,TRBV2,TRBD1,TRBJ1-5,CASGTGGNQPQHF,TGTGCCAGCGGGACAGGGGGCAATCAGCCCCAGCATTTT
NA,TRBV6-6,NA,TRBJ2-3,CASSYSVDTQYF,TGTGCCAGCAGTTACTCGGTGGATACGCAGTATTTT
NA,TRBV14,NA,TRBJ1-1,CASSQTDDTEAFF,TGTGCCAGCAGCCAAACTGATGACACTGAAGCTTTCTTT
few,TRBV29-1,NA,TRBJ1-1,CSVNSVTVNTEAFF,TGCAGCGTAAACTCAGTGACAGTGAACACTGAAGCTTTCTTT
NA,TRBV27,NA,TRBJ2-1,CASSLGGPYNEQFF,TGTGCCAGCAGTTTGGGGGGCCCCTACAATGAGCAGTTCTTC
NA,TRBV9,NA,TRBJ2-5,CASSVASLRGRGETQYF,TGTGCCAGCAGCGTAGCTTCTTTGAGGGGACGAGGAGAGACCCAGTACTTC
NA,TRBV7-2,NA,TRBJ1-1,CASSLVGGAAEAFF,TGTGCCAGCAGCTTAGTGGGGGGAGCGGCGGAAGCTTTCTTT
NA,TRBV7-9,NA,TRBJ2-1,CASSLGRAEQFF,TGTGCCAGCAGCTTAGGGCGGGCTGAGCAGTTCTTC